Listed below are T cell receptor beta chains from one sample, sequenced in a study of T cells in Graves' hyperthyroidism and ophthalmopathy. TCRdb used MiXCR to reprocess the multiplex PCR reads, holding one entry per CDR3 protein. The data contain 300,000 to 350,000 distinct CDR3 sequences, roughly 14% of them singletons. The sample was blood. The origin of the receptors is a woman between 25 and 40 years old with Graves' hyperthyroidism. Each CDR3 is given with its conserved first and last residue. D genes are given only for firm matches. The size entry is marked missing in some rows and otherwise reads once, few, many or a size class.

TRBV7-6,.,TRBD1,TRBJ1-4,CASSSPGQGKEKLFF,TGTGCCAGCAGCTCTCCGGGACAGGGGAAAGAAAAACTGTTTTTT
TRBV30,many,TRBD2,TRBJ2-1,CAWMAGGYRNEQFF,TGTGCCTGGATGGCGGGAGGATACCGCAATGAGCAGTTCTTC
TRBV6-2/TRBV6-3,few,.,TRBJ2-3,CASRSVDPDTQYF,TGTGCCAGCAGATCCGTCGACCCCGATACGCAGTATTTT
TRBV12-3/TRBV12-4,few,TRBD2,TRBJ2-1,CASSLVVAGGHLGEQFF,TGTGCCAGCAGTTTAGTCGTAGCGGGAGGGCATCTGGGTGAGCAGTTCTTC
TRBV4-2,.,.,TRBJ2-7,CASSHQTGSYEQYF,TGTGCCAGCAGCCATCAGACAGGCTCCTACGAGCAGTACTTC
TRBV6-2/TRBV6-3,many,.,TRBJ1-6,CASRAGTPNSPLHF,TGTGCCAGCAGAGCCGGGACACCGAATTCACCCCTCCACTTT
TRBV20-1,few,TRBD2,TRBJ2-7,CSAETSGTSYEQYF,TGCAGTGCCGAGACTAGCGGAACCTCCTACGAGCAGTACTTC
TRBV20-1,.,.,TRBJ1-1,CSARVDEAEAFF,TGCAGTGCTAGGGTGGACGAGGCTGAAGCTTTCTTT
TRBV7-2,many,.,TRBJ2-7,CASSLFVGGSYEQYF,TGTGCCAGCAGCTTATTTGTGGGAGGTTCCTACGAGCAGTACTTC
TRBV7-9,.,.,TRBJ1-1,CASSLGMTALKNTEAFF,TGTGCCAGCAGCTTAGGGATGACAGCACTCAAGAACACTGAAGCTTTCTTT
TRBV29-1,few,.,TRBJ2-3,CSTRDTDTQYF,TGCAGCACCCGAGACACAGATACGCAGTATTTT
TRBV19,.,.,TRBJ2-5,CAFLTDNKETQYF,TGTGCCTTCTTGACGGACAATAAAGAGACCCAGTACTTC
TRBV7-2,many,.,TRBJ2-1,CASKSLAQYNEQFF,TGTGCCAGCAAGAGCCTAGCCCAATACAATGAGCAGTTCTTC
TRBV20-1,many,.,TRBJ1-1,CSAPASGTEAFF,TGCAGTGCTCCCGCTTCGGGCACTGAAGCTTTCTTT
TRBV2,few,.,TRBJ1-6,CASSEPVFNSPLHF,TGTGCCAGCAGTGAACCAGTCTTTAATTCACCCCTCCACTTT
TRBV20-1,.,.,TRBJ2-7,CSGREDSYEQYF,TGCAGCGGGCGGGAAGACTCCTACGAGCAGTACTTC
TRBV29-1,.,.,TRBJ2-1,CSAVGRDKYNEQFF,TGCAGCGCGGTGGGCCGGGACAAATACAATGAGCAGTTCTTC
TRBV7-9,few,.,TRBJ2-2,CASSFAGAGDTGELFF,TGTGCCAGCAGCTTTGCCGGGGCAGGGGACACCGGGGAGCTGTTTTTT
TRBV28,many,TRBD1,TRBJ1-5,CASSLQAAGQGANQPQHF,TGTGCCAGCAGTTTACAGGCGGCGGGACAGGGGGCTAATCAGCCCCAGCATTTT
TRBV6-2/TRBV6-3,many,.,TRBJ2-7,CASSYPASGEQYF,TGTGCCAGCAGTTATCCCGCCTCGGGAGAGCAGTACTTC
TRBV7-2,few,.,TRBJ1-1,CASSYESLNTEAFF,TGTGCCAGCAGCTACGAGAGTTTAAACACTGAAGCTTTCTTT
TRBV28,many,.,TRBJ2-3,CASSLIRVYRSTDTQYF,TGTGCCAGCAGTTTGATACGAGTCTACCGGAGCACAGATACGCAGTATTTT
TRBV6-1,few,.,TRBJ1-4,CASSEAGGILFF,TGTGCCAGCAGTGAAGCCGGCGGCATTCTGTTTTTT
TRBV4-1,.,.,TRBJ2-7,CASSQERLGVHPYEQYF,TGCGCCAGCAGCCAAGAGCGACTGGGCGTACACCCCTACGAGCAGTACTTC
TRBV12-3/TRBV12-4,many,.,TRBJ1-1,CASSLRNTEAFF,TGTGCCAGCAGTTTACGGAACACTGAAGCTTTCTTT
TRBV20-1,few,TRBD2,TRBJ2-7,CSARRGGGRDEQYF,TGCAGTGCTAGAAGAGGCGGGGGTCGGGACGAGCAGTACTTC
TRBV29-1,once,.,TRBJ2-6,CSVHVSGANVLTF,TGCAGCGTTCACGTCTCTGGGGCCAACGTCCTGACTTTC
TRBV20-1,many,.,TRBJ2-1,CSANGPEHEQFF,TGCAGTGCTAACGGACCCGAGCATGAGCAGTTCTTC
TRBV20-1,many,.,TRBJ2-3,CSARVNVGGGPTDTQYF,TGCAGTGCTAGAGTCAACGTAGGGGGAGGCCCCACAGATACGCAGTATTTT
TRBV7-2,many,TRBD1,TRBJ1-5,CASSYRQGDQPQHF,TGTGCCAGCAGCTACAGACAGGGGGATCAGCCCCAGCATTTT
TRBV10-1,many,TRBD2,TRBJ2-7,CASSETVREHLYEQYF,TGCGCCAGCAGTGAGACCGTGCGGGAGCACCTTTACGAGCAGTACTTC
TRBV12-3/TRBV12-4,many,TRBD2,TRBJ2-3,CASSRTSGSRDTQYF,TGTGCCAGCAGCCGGACTAGCGGGAGTCGGGATACGCAGTATTTT
TRBV24-1,many,TRBD1,TRBJ1-5,CATHCHDRVGGQPQHF,TGTGCCACGCACTGTCATGACAGGGTAGGAGGACAGCCCCAGCATTTT
TRBV7-2,few,.,TRBJ2-7,CASSAAGGSPYEQYF,TGTGCCAGCAGCGCGGCGGGTGGTTCCCCCTACGAGCAGTACTTC
TRBV20-1,.,TRBD2,TRBJ2-5,CSARGTSGSGETQYF,TGCAGTGCTAGAGGGACTAGCGGGAGTGGAGAGACCCAGTACTTC
TRBV12-3/TRBV12-4,many,.,TRBJ2-2,CASRQGRDTGELFF,TGTGCCAGCAGACAGGGTAGGGACACCGGGGAGCTGTTTTTT
TRBV15,.,TRBD1,TRBJ2-6,CATSRVTGGAPGANVLTF,TGTGCCACCAGCAGAGTGACAGGGGGCGCCCCTGGGGCCAACGTCCTGACTTTC
TRBV7-9,.,.,TRBJ1-6,CASSLTAQTYNSPLHF,TGTGCCAGCAGCTTGACAGCTCAAACCTATAATTCACCCCTCCACTTT
TRBV30,few,TRBD2,TRBJ2-1,CAWKGREGLGKFF,TGTGCCTGGAAGGGCCGGGAGGGCCTCGGGAAGTTCTTC
TRBV29-1,few,TRBD2,TRBJ2-1,CSVRTSGRIEQFF,TGCAGCGTTAGGACTAGCGGGAGAATTGAGCAGTTCTTC
TRBV25-1,many,.,TRBJ1-1,CASSRTPNTEAFF,TGTGCCAGCAGCCGAACACCGAACACTGAAGCTTTCTTT
TRBV7-8,.,.,TRBJ1-5,CASSLTGVGRSNQPQHF,TGTGCCAGCAGCTTAACGGGGGTTGGACGGTCCAATCAGCCCCAGCATTTT
TRBV28,many,.,TRBJ1-2,CASGRAGYGYTF,TGTGCCAGCGGCCGAGCAGGATATGGCTACACCTTC
TRBV4-1,few,.,TRBJ2-7,CASSHWVSAYEQYF,TGCGCCAGCAGCCACTGGGTCTCAGCCTACGAGCAGTACTTC
TRBV6-2/TRBV6-3,few,TRBD2,TRBJ2-7,CASSYSSGSEYEQYF,TGTGCCAGCAGTTACTCGAGCGGGAGCGAGTACGAGCAGTACTTC
TRBV5-6,.,.,TRBJ1-2,CASSLGGAGYTF,TGTGCCAGCAGCTTGGGCGGGGCTGGCTACACCTTC
TRBV20-1,many,.,TRBJ2-1,CSAVKPGSYNEQFF,TGCAGTGCCGTGAAGCCCGGCTCCTACAATGAGCAGTTCTTC
TRBV11-2,few,.,TRBJ1-4,CASSLGGQGKLFF,TGTGCCAGCAGTTTGGGGGGTCAGGGAAAACTGTTTTTT